This passage covers 19 T cell receptor beta chains from one sample sequenced in a study of Ad26.COV2.S vaccination and SARS-CoV-2 variants. The data were produced by immunoSEQ multiplex PCR, yet TCRdb's version contains in-frame clones alone and is incomplete. The table has roughly 500,000 clones, 85% to 90% seen once. Described treatment: over 15 received Ad26.COV2.S at low or high dose, single or two shots; 5 received placebo; per-sample allocation not given. All samples were drawn on day 63, counting from the first vaccine or placebo injection. Sample: peripheral blood, taken in a trial of Ad26.COV2.S vaccine versus placebo. These TCRs come from a person aged 18-65 years who received the Ad26.COV2.S COVID-19 vaccine or a placebo.

The rearrangement links TRBV5-1 to TRBJ1-3; no firm D call. The germline CDR1 and CDR2 sequences are SGHRS and YFSETQ. The CDR3 length is 12 residues. The V end lost 4 bases, the J end lost 7 bases, and 9 bases lay between the germline ends. The CDR3 protein is CASSREGNTIYF. The DNA of the CDR3 is TGCGCCAGCAGCCGTGAGGGCAACACCATATATTTT.

The V and J genes are TRBV7-2 and TRBJ2-7, with D unclear. Germline CDR1 SGHTA, CDR2 FQGNSA. V was shortened by 3 bases and J by 3 bases, with 15 bases between the two germline ends. The CDR3 spans 15 residues. CDR3 amino acids: CASSFLTTYLYEQYF. In DNA, the CDR3 is TGTGCCAGCAGCTTTCTTACTACCTACCTCTACGAGCAGTACTTC.

The rearrangement joins TRBV19 to TRBJ1-3, with D hard to call. Looked up from germline, CDR1 is LNHDA and CDR2 is SQIVND (reference sequence). V dropped 6 bases and J dropped 0 bases, with 15 bases sitting between them. There are 16 residues in the CDR3. The CDR3 sequence is CASSHNAASSGNTIYF. The CDR3 DNA reads as TGTGCCAGTAGCCATAACGCGGCTAGCTCTGGAAACACCATATATTTT.

The chain combines TRBV7-3 with TRBJ2-1, with D possibly being TRBD1 (5 bases). Germline assignment: CDR1 SGHTA and CDR2 FQGTGA. V was pared by 5 bases and J by 2 bases, with 10 bases between. The CDR3 length is 14 residues. The CDR3 region is CASSPQGAYNEQFF. DNA for the CDR3: TGTGCCAGCAGCCCGCAGGGTGCCTACAATGAGCAGTTCTTC.

In regard to this clone: The same CDR3 is also encoded by other DNA sequences in this sample. The gene calls are TRBV7-2 and TRBJ2-3, with 8 bases fitting TRBD2. The length of the CDR3 is 16 residues. Trimming removed 2 bases from V and 1 base from J; junction bases left unmatched: 5. CDR1 is SGHTA and CDR2 is FQGNSA in the germline V gene. CDR3 loop: CASSLNPAGGTDTQYF. CDR3 coding DNA: TGTGCCAGCAGCTTAAATCCAGCGGGGGGCACAGATACGCAGTATTTT.

The rearrangement links TRBV20-1 to TRBJ1-6; D is uncertain. Germline CDR1 DFQATT, CDR2 SNEGSKA (reference sequence). The V gene lost 3 bases and the J gene lost 6 bases, with 15 bases spanning the gap. The CDR3 is 15 amino acids. The CDR3 region is CSASNGWQINSPLHF. In DNA form, the CDR3 reads TGCAGTGCTAGTAACGGCTGGCAGATTAATTCACCCCTCCACTTT.

V and J are TRBV20-1 and TRBJ2-5; no firm D call. Trimming took off 3 bases at V and 2 bases at J, with 4 bases between the two ends. CDR1 is DFQATT, CDR2 SNEGSKA, per germline (reference sequence). CDR3 length: 11 residues. The CDR3 nucleotides are TGCAGTGCTAGGGAACAAGAGACCCAGTACTTC. Translation gives CSAREQETQYF.

The rearrangement links TRBV6-5 to TRBJ1-6; D gene unclear. Germline values: CDR1 MNHEY, CDR2 SVGAGI. V lost 8 bases, J lost 10 bases, and 6 bases lay in between. The CDR3 sequence is 10 residues long. Here the CDR3 reads CASGRSPLHF. The CDR3 coding sequence is TGTGCCAGCGGGAGATCACCCCTCCACTTT.

The V call is TRBV5-4, the J call TRBJ2-5, with D possibly matching TRBD2 (6 bases). The germline gives CDR1 SGHNT, CDR2 YYREEE (reference sequence). The CDR3 extends over 13 amino acids. V lost 4 bases and J lost 5, with 12 bases in between. This CDR3 reads CASSLRLGETQYF. CDR3 nucleotide sequence: TGTGCCAGCAGCCTGCGACTAGGGGAGACCCAGTACTTC.

The chain links TRBV9 to TRBJ2-1, with 7 bases identical to TRBD2. This CDR3 comprises 18 residues. The trim removed 3 bases at V and 4 bases at J, leaving 16 bases unmatched. CDR1 SGDLS and CDR2 YYNGEE come from the germline V gene. Here the CDR3 DNA reads TGTGCCAGCAGCGACTCCCTCTTAGGAGCGGGGATATACAATGAGCAGTTCTTC. It translates to CASSDSLLGAGIYNEQFF.

The J gene is TRBJ2-7, the V gene TRBV7-9; 7 bases line up with TRBD2. The CDR3 loop spans 13 amino acids. Germline V gene sequence: CDR1 SEHNR, CDR2 FQNEAQ (reference sequence). The J segment lost 5 bases and the V segment lost 3 bases, leaving 4 bases of the junction unmatched. This CDR3 reads CASSFSAGDEQYF. The CDR3, as DNA: TGTGCCAGCAGCTTTTCGGCGGGGGACGAGCAGTACTTC.

This clone was seen a single time. The chain carries TRBV7-9 and TRBJ1-2; perhaps TRBD1 as D (6 bases). V shed 5 bases and J shed 0 bases, with 16 bases lying between them. Germline-derived CDR1 and CDR2 are SEHNR and FQNEAQ (reference sequence). The CDR3 loop spans 16 amino acids. Here the CDR3 DNA reads TGTGCCAGCAGCCTATCCGGGACAACCACTAACTATGGCTACACCTTC. This translates into CASSLSGTTTNYGYTF.

J is TRBJ2-2 and V is TRBV4-2, with TRBD1 matching over 9 bases. Germline V gene lookup returns CDR1 LGHNA and CDR2 YNFKEQ. The J segment lost 4 bases and the V segment lost 1 base, leaving 7 bases of the junction unmatched. CDR3 size: 17 residues. The CDR3 sequence: CASSQAGDRAGTGELFF. The CDR3 nucleotides are TGTGCCAGCAGCCAAGCCGGGGACAGGGCCGGCACCGGGGAGCTGTTTTTT.

The chain joins TRBV19 to TRBJ1-1, with TRBD1 matching 10 bases. Germline assignment: CDR1 LNHDA and CDR2 SQIVND (reference sequence). With 6 bases clipped from V and 4 bases from J, the junction kept 17 bases outside the gene matches. This CDR3 has 18 amino acids. CDR3 nucleotides: TGTGCCAGTAGGTTGACAGGGGGCTCTGTGTGGAAGAGCACTGAAGCTTTCTTT. Its translation: CASRLTGGSVWKSTEAFF.

The gene calls are TRBV15 and TRBJ1-2; D gene uncertain. V was cut by 3 bases and J by 7 bases, with 12 bases left in between. CDR1 is LNHNV and CDR2 is YYDKDF in the germline V gene (reference sequence). CDR3 length equals 13 residues. This CDR3 reads CATSRVGRGGYTF. In DNA form, the CDR3 reads TGTGCCACCAGCAGGGTCGGACGGGGTGGCTACACCTTC.

The chain is built from TRBV2 and TRBJ2-2, with D possibly being TRBD1 (6 bases). The CDR3 loop spans 13 amino acids. Between the trimmed V and J ends, which lost 8 bases and 7 bases, there was a span of 14 bases. Germline V gene sequence: CDR1 SNHLY, CDR2 FYNNEI. CDR3 bases: TGTGCCAGCGGGGTACAGGGAGTCGGGGAGCTGTTTTTT. It is translated as CASGVQGVGELFF. Full variable domain (rest looked up from reference TRBV2 and TRBJ2-2): EPEVTQTPSHQVTQMGQEVILRCVPISNHLYFYWYRQILGQKVEFLVSFYNNEISEKSEIFDDQFSVERPDGSNFTLKIRSTKLEDSAMYFCASGVQGVGELFFGEGSRLTVL.

This chain joins TRBV2 and TRBJ1-1; perhaps TRBD1 as D (6 bases). The V gene's germline CDR1 is SNHLY and CDR2 FYNNEI. The CDR3 length is 12 residues. V was pared by 8 bases and J by 1 base, with 8 bases between. The CDR3 loop reads CASLTGNTEAFF. CDR3 bases: TGTGCCAGCTTGACAGGGAACACTGAAGCTTTCTTT.

The chain uses TRBV19 and TRBJ1-5; D is unresolved. The V gene lost 3 bases and the J gene lost 7 bases, with 13 bases spanning the gap. The CDR3 covers 14 residues. Germline values: CDR1 LNHDA, CDR2 SQIVND (reference sequence). The CDR3 sequence is CASSMVAGRQPQHF. The CDR3 DNA reads as TGTGCCAGTAGTATGGTCGCGGGGAGACAGCCCCAGCATTTT.

This clone has a single count. The junction does not match germline at one end; this may be a read error. The V call is TRBV7-3, the J call TRBJ1-6; possible D gene TRBD1, 6 bases. The germline V gene has CDR1 SGHTA and CDR2 FQGTGA. The CDR3 is 15 amino acids. CDR3 amino acids: CASSLNRANNSPLHF. The CDR3 nucleotides are TGTGCCAGCAGTTTAAACAGGGCCAATAATTCACCCCTCCACTTT.